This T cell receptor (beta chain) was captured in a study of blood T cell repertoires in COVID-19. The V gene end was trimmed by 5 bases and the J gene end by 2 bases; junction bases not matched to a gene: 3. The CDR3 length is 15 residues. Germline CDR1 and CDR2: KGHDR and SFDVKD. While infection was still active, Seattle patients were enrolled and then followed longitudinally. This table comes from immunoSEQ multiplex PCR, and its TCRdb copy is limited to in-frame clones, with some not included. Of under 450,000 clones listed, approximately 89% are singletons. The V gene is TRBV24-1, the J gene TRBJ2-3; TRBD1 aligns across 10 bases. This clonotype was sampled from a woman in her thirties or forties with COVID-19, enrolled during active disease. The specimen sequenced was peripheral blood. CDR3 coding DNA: TGTGCCACCAGTGGGACAGGGGGAAACACAGATACGCAGTATTTT. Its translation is CATSGTGGNTDTQYF.